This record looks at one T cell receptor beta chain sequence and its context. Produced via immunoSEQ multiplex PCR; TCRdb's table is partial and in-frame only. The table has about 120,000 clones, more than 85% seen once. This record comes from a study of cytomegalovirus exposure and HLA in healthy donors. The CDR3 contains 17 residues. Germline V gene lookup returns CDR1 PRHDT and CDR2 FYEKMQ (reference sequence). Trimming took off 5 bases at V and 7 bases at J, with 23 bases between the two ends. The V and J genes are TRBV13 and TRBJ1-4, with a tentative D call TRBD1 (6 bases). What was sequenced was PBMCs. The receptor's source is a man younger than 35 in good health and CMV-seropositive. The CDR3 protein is CASSGGQDSSGSEKLFF. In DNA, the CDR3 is TGTGCCAGCAGCGGGGGACAAGATTCTTCAGGGAGTGAAAAACTGTTTTTT.